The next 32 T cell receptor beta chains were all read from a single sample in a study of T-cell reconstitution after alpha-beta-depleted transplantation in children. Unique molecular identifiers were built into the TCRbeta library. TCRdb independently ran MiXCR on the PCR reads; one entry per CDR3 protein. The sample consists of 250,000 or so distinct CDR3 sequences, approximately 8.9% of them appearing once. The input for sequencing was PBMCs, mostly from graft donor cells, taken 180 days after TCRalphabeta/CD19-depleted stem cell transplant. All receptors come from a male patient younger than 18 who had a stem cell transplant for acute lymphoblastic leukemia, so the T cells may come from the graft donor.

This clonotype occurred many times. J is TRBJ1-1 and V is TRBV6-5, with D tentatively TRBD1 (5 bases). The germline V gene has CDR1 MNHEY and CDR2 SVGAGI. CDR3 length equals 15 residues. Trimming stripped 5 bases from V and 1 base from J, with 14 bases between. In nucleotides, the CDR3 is TGTGCCAGCAGTCCAGTCCTGACAGCGAACACTGAAGCTTTCTTT. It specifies CASSPVLTANTEAFF.

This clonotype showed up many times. The CDR3 nucleotides are TGTGCCACCAGTGTCCGGTCGGGGACCGGGGAGCTGTTTTTT. This encodes CATSVRSGTGELFF. The chain is built from TRBV24-1 and TRBJ2-2; possible D gene TRBD2, 5 bases. The length of the CDR3 is 14 residues. V was cut by 5 bases and J by 5 bases, with 11 bases left in between. Per the germline V gene, CDR1 is KGHDR and CDR2 is SFDVKD.

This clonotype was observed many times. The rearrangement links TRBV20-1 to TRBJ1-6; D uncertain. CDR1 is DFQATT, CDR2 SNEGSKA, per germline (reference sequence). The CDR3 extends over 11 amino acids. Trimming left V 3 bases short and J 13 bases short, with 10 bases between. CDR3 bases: TGCAGTGCTAGTGGCCCCGGGCCCCTCCACTTT. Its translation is CSASGPGPLHF.

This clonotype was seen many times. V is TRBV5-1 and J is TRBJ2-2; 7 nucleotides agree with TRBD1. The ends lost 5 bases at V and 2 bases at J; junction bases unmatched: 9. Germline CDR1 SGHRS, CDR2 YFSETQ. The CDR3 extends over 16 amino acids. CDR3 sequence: CASSSRTGLNTGELFF. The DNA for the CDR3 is TGCGCCAGCAGTTCTAGGACAGGCCTTAACACCGGGGAGCTGTTTTTT. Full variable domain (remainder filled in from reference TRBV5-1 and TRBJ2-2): KAGVTQTPRYLIKTRGQQVTLSCSPISGHRSVSWYQQTPGQGLQFLFEYFSETQRNKGNFPGRFSGRQFSNSRSEMNVSTLELGDSALYLCASSSRTGLNTGELFFGEGSRLTVL.

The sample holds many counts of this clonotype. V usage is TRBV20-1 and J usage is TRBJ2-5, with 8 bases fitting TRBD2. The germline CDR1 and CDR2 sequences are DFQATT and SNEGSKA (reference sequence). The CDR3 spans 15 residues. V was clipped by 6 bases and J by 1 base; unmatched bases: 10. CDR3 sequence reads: CSASSVLAGQETQYF. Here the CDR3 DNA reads TGCAGTGCCAGCTCGGTCCTAGCGGGCCAAGAGACCCAGTACTTC.

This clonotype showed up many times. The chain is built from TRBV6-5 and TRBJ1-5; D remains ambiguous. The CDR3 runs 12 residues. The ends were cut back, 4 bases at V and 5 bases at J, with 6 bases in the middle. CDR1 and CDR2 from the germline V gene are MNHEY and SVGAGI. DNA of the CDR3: TGTGCCAGCAGTTGCAGCGATCAGCCCCAGCATTTT. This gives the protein CASSCSDQPQHF.

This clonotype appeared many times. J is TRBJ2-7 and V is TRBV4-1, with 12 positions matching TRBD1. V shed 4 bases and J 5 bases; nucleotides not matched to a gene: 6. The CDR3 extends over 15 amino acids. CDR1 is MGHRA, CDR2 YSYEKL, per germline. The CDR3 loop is CASSLGDRGPHEQYF. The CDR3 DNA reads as TGCGCCAGCAGCCTTGGGGACAGGGGGCCGCACGAGCAGTACTTC.

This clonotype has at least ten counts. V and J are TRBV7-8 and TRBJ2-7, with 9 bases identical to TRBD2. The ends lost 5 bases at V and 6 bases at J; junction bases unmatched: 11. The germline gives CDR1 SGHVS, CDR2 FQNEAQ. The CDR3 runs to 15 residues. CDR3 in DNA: TGTGCCAGCAGCCCCTTGGCTAGCGGGATGGTCGAGCAGTACTTC. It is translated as CASSPLASGMVEQYF. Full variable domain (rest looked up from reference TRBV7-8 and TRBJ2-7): GAGVSQSPRYKVAKRGQDVALRCDPISGHVSLFWYQQALGQGPEFLTYFQNEAQLDKSGLPSDRFFAERPEGSVSTLKIQRTQQEDSAVYLCASSPLASGMVEQYFGPGTRLTVT.

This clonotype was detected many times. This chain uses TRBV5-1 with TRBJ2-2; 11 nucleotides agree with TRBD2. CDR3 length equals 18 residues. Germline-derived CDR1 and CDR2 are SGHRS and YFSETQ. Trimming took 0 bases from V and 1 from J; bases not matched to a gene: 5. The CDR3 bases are TGCGCCAGCAGCTTGGGCCCTCTAGCGGGGGGGAACACCGGGGAGCTGTTTTTT. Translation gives CASSLGPLAGGNTGELFF.

CDR3 coding DNA: TGTGCCAGCAGTTTAAGCGGTACCTACACCGGGGAGCTGTTTTTT. Amino acid sequence: CASSLSGTYTGELFF. The chain has TRBV27 and TRBJ2-2; D is possibly TRBD2 (5 bases). The V gene lost 2 bases and the J gene lost 3 bases, with 10 bases spanning the gap. The CDR3 runs to 15 residues. The germline V gene encodes CDR1 MNHEY and CDR2 SMNVEV (reference sequence).

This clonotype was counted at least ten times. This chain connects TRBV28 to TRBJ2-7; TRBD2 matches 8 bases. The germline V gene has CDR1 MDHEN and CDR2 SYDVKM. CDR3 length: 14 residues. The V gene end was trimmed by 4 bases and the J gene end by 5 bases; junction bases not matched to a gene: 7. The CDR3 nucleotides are TGTGCCAGCAGTTCGGGAGGGGAACCCCACGAGCAGTACTTC. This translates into CASSSGGEPHEQYF.

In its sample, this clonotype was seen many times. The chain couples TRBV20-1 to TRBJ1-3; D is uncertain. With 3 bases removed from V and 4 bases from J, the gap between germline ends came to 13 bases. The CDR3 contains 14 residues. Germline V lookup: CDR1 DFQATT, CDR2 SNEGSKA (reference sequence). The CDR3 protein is CSASPGVEGNTIYF. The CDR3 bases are TGCAGTGCTAGCCCCGGGGTGGAAGGAAACACCATATATTTT.

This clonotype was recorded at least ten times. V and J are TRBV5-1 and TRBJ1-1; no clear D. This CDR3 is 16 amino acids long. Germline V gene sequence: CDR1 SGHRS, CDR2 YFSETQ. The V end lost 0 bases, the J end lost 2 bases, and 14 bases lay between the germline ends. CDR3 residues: CASSLASAHLNTEAFF. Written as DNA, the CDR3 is TGCGCCAGCAGCTTGGCCTCAGCGCACCTAAACACTGAAGCTTTCTTT.

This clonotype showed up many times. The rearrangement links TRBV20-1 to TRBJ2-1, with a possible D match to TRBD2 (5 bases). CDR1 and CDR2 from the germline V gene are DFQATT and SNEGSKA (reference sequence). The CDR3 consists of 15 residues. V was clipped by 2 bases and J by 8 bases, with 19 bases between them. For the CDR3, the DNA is TGCAGTGCTAGATTACTAGGGAACTCAAGGGATGAGCAGTTCTTC. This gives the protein CSARLLGNSRDEQFF.

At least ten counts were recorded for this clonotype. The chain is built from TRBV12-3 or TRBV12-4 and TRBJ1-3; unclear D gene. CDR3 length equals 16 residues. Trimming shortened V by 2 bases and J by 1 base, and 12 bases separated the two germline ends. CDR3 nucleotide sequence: TGTGCCAGCAGTTTACTCCGACCGCAGTCTGGAAACACCATATATTTT. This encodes CASSLLRPQSGNTIYF.

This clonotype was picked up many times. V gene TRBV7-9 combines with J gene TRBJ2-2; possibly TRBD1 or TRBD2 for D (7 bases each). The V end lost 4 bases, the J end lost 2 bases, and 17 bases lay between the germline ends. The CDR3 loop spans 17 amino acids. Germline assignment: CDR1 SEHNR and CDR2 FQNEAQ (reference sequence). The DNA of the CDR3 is TGTGCCAGCAGCTCCTCTTCAGGGGGGGTAAACACCGGGGAGCTGTTTTTT. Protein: CASSSSSGGVNTGELFF. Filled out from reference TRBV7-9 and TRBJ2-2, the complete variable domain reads DTGVSQNPRHKITKRGQNVTFRCDPISEHNRLYWYRQTLGQGPEFLTYFQNEAQLEKSRLLSDRFSAERPKGSFSTLEIQRTEQGDSAMYLCASSSSSGGVNTGELFFGEGSRLTVL.

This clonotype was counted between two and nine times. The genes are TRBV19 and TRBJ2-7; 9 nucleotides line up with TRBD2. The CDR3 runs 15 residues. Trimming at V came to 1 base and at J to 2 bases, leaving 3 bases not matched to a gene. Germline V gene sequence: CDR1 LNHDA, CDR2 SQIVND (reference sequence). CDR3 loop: CASSIASGDTYEQYF. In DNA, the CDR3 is TGTGCCAGTAGTATAGCTAGCGGGGACACCTACGAGCAGTACTTC.

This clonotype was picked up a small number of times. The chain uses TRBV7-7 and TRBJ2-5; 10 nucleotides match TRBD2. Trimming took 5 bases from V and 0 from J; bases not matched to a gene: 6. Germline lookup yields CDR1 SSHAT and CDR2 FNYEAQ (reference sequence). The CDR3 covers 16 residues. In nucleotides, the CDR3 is TGTGCCAGCAGCCTACGTCTAGCGGGGGACCAAGAGACCCAGTACTTC. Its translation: CASSLRLAGDQETQYF.

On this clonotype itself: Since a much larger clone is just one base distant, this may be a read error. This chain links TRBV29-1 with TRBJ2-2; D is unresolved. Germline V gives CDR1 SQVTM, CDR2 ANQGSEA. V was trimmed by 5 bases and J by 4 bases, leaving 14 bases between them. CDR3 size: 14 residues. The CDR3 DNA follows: TGCAGCGTTCTTAAATACGCGACCACCGGGGAGCTGTTTTTT. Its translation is CSVLKYATTGELFF.

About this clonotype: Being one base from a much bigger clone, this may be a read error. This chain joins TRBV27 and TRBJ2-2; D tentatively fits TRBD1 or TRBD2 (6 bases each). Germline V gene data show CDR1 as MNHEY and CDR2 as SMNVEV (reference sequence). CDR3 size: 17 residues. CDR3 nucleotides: TGTGCCAGCAGTTTAGGCGGGACAAATGCGAACACCGGGGAGCTGCTTTTT. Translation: CASSLGGTNANTGELLF.

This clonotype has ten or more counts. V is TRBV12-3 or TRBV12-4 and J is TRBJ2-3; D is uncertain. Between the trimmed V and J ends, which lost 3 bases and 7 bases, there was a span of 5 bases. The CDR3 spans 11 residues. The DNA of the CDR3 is TGTGCCAGCAGTTTGGCATATACGCAGTATTTT. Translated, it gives CASSLAYTQYF.

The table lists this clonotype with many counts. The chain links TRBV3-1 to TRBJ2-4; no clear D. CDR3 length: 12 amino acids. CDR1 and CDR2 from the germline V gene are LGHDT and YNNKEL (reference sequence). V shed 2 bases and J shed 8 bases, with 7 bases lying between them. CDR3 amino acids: CASSQTEDIQYF. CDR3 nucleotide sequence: TGTGCCAGCAGCCAAACTGAGGACATTCAGTACTTC.

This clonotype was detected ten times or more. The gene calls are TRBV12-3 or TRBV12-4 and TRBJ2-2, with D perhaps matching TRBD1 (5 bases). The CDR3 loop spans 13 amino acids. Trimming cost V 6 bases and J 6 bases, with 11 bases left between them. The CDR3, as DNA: TGTGCCAGCAGAGAGACAGTCCCCGGGGAGCTGTTTTTT. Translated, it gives CASRETVPGELFF.

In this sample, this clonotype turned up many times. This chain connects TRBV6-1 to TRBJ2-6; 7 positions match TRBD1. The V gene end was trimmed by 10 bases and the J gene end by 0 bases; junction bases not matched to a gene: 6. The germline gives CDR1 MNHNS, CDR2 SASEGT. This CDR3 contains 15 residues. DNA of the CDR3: TGTGCCACCACCCGGGACAGCTCTGGGGCCAACGTCCTGACTTTC. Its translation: CATTRDSSGANVLTF.

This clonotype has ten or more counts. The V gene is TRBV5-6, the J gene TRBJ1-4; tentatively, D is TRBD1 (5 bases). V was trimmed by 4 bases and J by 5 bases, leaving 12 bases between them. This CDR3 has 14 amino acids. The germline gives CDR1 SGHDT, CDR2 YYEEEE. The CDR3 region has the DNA TGTGCCAGCAGCCGCCGGGACGGAAATGAAAAACTGTTTTTT. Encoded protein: CASSRRDGNEKLFF.

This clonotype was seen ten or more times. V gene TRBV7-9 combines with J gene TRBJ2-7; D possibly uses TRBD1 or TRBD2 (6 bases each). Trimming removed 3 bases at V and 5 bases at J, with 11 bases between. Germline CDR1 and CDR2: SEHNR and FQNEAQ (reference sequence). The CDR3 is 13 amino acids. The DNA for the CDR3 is TGTGCCAGCAGCTTCGGGGGCAGAAACGAGCAGTACTTC. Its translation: CASSFGGRNEQYF.

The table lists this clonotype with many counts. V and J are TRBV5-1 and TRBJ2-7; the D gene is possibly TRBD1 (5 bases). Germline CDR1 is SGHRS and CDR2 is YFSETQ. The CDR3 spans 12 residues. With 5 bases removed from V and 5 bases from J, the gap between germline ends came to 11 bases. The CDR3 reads CASSSGIHEQYF. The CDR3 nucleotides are TGCGCCAGCAGTTCAGGGATCCACGAGCAGTACTTC.

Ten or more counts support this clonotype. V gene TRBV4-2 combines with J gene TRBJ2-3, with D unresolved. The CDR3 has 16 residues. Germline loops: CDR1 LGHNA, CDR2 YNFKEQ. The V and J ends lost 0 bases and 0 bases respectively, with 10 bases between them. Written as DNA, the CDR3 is TGTGCCAGCAGCCAAGAAGGCCTACATAGCACAGATACGCAGTATTTT. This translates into CASSQEGLHSTDTQYF.

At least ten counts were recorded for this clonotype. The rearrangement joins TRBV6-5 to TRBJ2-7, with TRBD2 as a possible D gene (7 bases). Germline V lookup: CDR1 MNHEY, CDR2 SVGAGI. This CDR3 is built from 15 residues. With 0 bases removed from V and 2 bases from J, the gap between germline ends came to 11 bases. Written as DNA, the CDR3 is TGTGCCAGCAGTTACTCGGGGGGGGCTGCCTACGAGCAGTACTTC. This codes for CASSYSGGAAYEQYF.

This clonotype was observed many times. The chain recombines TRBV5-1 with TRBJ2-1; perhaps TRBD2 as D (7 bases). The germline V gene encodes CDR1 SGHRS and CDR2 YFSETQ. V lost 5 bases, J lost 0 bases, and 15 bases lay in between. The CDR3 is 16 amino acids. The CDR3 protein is CASSRGDTSSYNEQFF. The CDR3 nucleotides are TGCGCCAGCAGTCGGGGGGACACTAGCTCCTACAATGAGCAGTTCTTC.

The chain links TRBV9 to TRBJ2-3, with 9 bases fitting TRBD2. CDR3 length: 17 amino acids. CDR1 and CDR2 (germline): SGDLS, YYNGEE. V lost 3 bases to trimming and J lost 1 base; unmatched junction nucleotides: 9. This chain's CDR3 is CASSAFAGGRGTDTQYF. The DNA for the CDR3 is TGTGCCAGCAGCGCCTTTGCGGGGGGGCGCGGCACAGATACGCAGTATTTT.

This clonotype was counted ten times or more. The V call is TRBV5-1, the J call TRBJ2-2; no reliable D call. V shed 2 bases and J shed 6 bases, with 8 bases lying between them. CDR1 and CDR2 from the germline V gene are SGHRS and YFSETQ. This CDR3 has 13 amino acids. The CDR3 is CASSLESSGELFF. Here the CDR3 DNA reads TGCGCCAGCAGCTTAGAAAGCTCCGGGGAGCTGTTTTTT.